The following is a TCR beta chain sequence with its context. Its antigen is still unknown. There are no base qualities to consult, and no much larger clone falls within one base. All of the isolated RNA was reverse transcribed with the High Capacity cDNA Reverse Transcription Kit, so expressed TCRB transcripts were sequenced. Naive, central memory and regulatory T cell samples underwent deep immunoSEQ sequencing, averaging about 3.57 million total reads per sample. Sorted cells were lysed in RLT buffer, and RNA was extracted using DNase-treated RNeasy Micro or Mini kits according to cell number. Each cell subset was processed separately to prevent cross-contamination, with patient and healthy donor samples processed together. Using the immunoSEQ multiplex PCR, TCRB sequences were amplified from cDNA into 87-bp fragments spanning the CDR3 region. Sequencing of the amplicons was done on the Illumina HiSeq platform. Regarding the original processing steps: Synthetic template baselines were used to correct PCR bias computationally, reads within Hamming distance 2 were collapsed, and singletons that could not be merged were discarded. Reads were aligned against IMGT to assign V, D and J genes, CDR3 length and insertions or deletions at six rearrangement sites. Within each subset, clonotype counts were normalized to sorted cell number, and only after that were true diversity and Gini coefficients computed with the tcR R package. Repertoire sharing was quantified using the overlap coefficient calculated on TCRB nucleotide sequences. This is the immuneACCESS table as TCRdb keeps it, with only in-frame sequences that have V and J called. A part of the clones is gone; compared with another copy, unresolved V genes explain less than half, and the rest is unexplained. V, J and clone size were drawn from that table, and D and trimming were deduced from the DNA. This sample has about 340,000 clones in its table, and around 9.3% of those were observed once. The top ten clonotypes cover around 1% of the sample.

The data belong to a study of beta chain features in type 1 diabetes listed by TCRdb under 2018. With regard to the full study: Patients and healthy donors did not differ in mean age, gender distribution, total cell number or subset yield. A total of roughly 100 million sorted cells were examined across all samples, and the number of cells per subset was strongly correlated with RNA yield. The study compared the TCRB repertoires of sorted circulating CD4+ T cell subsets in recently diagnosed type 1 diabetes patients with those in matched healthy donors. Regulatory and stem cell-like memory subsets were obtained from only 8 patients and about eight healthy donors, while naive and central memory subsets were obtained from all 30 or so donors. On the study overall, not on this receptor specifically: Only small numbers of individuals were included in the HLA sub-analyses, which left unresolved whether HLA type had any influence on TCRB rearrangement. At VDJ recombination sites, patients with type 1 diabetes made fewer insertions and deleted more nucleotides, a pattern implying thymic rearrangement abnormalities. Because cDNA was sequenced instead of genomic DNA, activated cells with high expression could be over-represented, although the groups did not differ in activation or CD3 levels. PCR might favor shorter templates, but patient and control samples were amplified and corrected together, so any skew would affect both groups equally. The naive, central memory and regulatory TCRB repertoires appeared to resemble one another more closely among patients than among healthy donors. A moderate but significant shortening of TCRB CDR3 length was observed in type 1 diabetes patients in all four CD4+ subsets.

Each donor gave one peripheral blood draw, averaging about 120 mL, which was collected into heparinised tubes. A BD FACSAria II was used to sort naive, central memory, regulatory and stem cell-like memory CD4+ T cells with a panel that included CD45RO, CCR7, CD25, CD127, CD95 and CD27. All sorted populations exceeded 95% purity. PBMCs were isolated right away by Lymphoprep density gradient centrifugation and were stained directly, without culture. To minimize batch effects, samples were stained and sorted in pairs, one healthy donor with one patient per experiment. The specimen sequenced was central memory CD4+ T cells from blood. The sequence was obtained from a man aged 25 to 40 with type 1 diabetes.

The CDR3 corresponds to CASSRQGSNYGYTF. The sequenced DNA: TGTGCCAGCAGCCGACAGGGAAGTAACTATGGCTACACCTTC. Here the chain combines TRBV16 and TRBJ1-2, with 7 central nucleotides matching TRBD1. V loses 4 bases at its end and J loses 1 base; junction bases beyond the gene matches: 3. From a lookup of the germline V gene, CDR1 and CDR2 are KGHSY and FQNENV. From its cysteine to its phenylalanine, the CDR3 spans 14 amino acids. Only the CDR3 DNA stays, 42 bases, in frame from base 1.